This T cell receptor (beta chain) derives from a study of a mutant IDH1 vaccine in newly diagnosed glioma. Across the whole study: The sex distribution of treated patients was about 62% male and around 38% female, with a mean age of approximately 40 years. Most patients had radiochemotherapy with temozolomide before enrollment; others had one alone.

Noted time point: baseline, week 1 (first vaccination visit). Treatment described: pre-vaccination baseline after standard-of-care therapy. CDR3 size: 15 residues. The germline gives CDR1 SGHTA, CDR2 FQGNSA. Trimming took off 0 bases at V and 4 bases at J, with 13 bases between the two ends. The assay was immunoSEQ multiplex PCR, and TCRdb's table has in-frame clones only and misses some. The sample has about 46,000 clones; roughly 85% are singletons. The starting material was PBMCs, obtained from a glioma patient treated with radiotherapy, temozolomide or both. The sequence was obtained from a man in his forties with glioma. This rearrangement joins TRBV7-2 to TRBJ2-7; D is tentatively TRBD1 or TRBD2 (5 bases each). The CDR3 sequence is CASSLARDLRYEQYF. In nucleotides, the CDR3 is TGTGCCAGCAGCTTAGCCCGGGACCTCAGGTACGAGCAGTACTTC.